The 5 T cell receptor beta chains given below trace back to one sample, sequenced in a study of long-term antiretroviral therapy in people with HIV (dated by TCRdb to 2022 to 2024). The immunoSEQ hsTCRB v3.0 assay was used at survey level resolution for TRB variable region sequencing. Entries here come from immuneACCESS through TCRdb and include only in-frame sequences with V and J called. Some clones fail to appear in such tables; in the studies checked, an unresolved V gene covers under half of the shortfall, and the cause of the remainder is unknown. In all, the sample holds about 20,000 clones, and around three quarters of those were seen once. The top ten constitute about 10% of the sample. The material was unsorted PBMCs, obtained 0.2 years after starting antiretroviral therapy. Receptor source: a woman aged 40 to 49 with HIV.

CDR3 coding DNA: TGTGCCAGCAGCTCCAGACAGGGAGGTAGTGGTGGCTACACCTTC. Its protein is CASSSRQGGSGGYTF. The chain employs TRBV7-6 and TRBJ1-2, with 7 bases identical to TRBD1. J lost 7 bases, V lost 4 bases, and 12 bases had no gene match. CDR3 length: 15 residues. Germline V gene lookup returns CDR1 SGHVS and CDR2 FNYEAQ. Filled out from reference TRBV7-6 and TRBJ1-2, the complete variable domain reads GAGVSQSPRYKVTKRGQDVALRCDPISGHVSLYWYRQALGQGPEFLTYFNYEAQQDKSGLPNDRFSAERPEGSISTLTIQRTEQRDSAMYRCASSSRQGGSGGYTFGSGTRLTVV.

V gene TRBV18 combines with J gene TRBJ2-5; TRBD2 matches 11 bases. The ends lost 3 bases at V and 3 bases at J; junction bases unmatched: 6. This CDR3 comprises 16 residues. Germline lookup yields CDR1 KGHSH and CDR2 LQKENI. The CDR3 protein is CASSPTPGLAEETQYF. DNA for the CDR3: TGTGCCAGCTCACCGACTCCGGGACTAGCGGAAGAGACCCAGTACTTC.

The chain combines TRBV6-1 with TRBJ1-6; D may be TRBD1 (5 bases). Trimming pared 2 bases from V and 0 bases from J, leaving 17 bases between. The CDR3 consists of 19 residues. The V gene's germline CDR1 is MNHNS and CDR2 SASEGT. For the CDR3, the DNA is TGTGCCAGCAGTGAATCTCGGTGGGACCGCAGCTCCTATAATTCACCCCTCCACTTT. Protein product: CASSESRWDRSSYNSPLHF.

The rearrangement uses TRBV7-2 and TRBJ2-7, with 14 positions matching TRBD2. The CDR3 runs to 15 residues. With V trimmed by 4 bases and J by 6 bases, 5 bases remained unmatched. CDR1 is SGHTA and CDR2 is FQGNSA in the germline V gene. The chain's CDR3 is CASSSRTSGGLEQYF. The CDR3 DNA is TGTGCCAGCAGCTCCCGGACTAGCGGGGGGCTCGAGCAGTACTTC. The full variable domain, its missing parts supplied by reference TRBV7-2 and TRBJ2-7, is GAGVSQSPSNKVTEKGKDVELRCDPISGHTALYWYRQSLGQGLEFLIYFQGNSAPDKSGLPSDRFSAERTGGSVSTLTIQRTQQEDSAVYLCASSSRTSGGLEQYFGPGTRLTVT.

The CDR3 loop is CASSPGSTSGANVLTF. The CDR3, as DNA: TGTGCCAGCAGCCCAGGGAGTACCTCTGGGGCCAACGTCCTGACTTTC. The chain recombines TRBV7-2 with TRBJ2-6, with D perhaps TRBD1 or TRBD2 (5 bases each). V was shortened by 5 bases and J by 0 bases, with 11 bases between the two germline ends. Germline V lookup: CDR1 SGHTA, CDR2 FQGNSA. CDR3 length: 16 residues.